The present TCR beta chain was sequenced within a study of cytomegalovirus exposure and HLA in healthy donors. PCR amplification relied on 60 Vbeta primers (plus 13 Jbeta primers). Original processing methods: A later analysis counted 80 million or so unique TCR beta chains, about 10 million shared. Sequenced by immunoSEQ multiplex PCR; TCRdb stores in-frame clones only, minus some. That table gives V, J and clone size, and the DNA gave D and trimming. Of around 150,000 clones in the sample, 60% to 80% were seen once. Study-level findings and limits: It was reported in a later analysis that an Asian-associated ancestry cluster showed fewer N-insertions than the 666-donor mean. Clonal expansion was found to be greater in HLA-associated TCR beta chains than in equally common others in a later analysis.

This CDR3 has 13 amino acids. The junction had 2 bases not matched to a gene; V was cut back by 1 base and J by 11 bases. Germline assignment: CDR1 SGHTS and CDR2 YDEGEE. About this clone itself: Its antigen is still unknown.

Sequenced: PBMCs. The receptor was isolated from a man aged 55 to 70 in good health and CMV-seronegative. This sequence joins TRBV5-8 and TRBJ2-5; 13 positions match TRBD2. For the CDR3, the DNA is TGTGCCAGCAGCTTGACTAGCGGGGGGGAGCAGTACTTC. Amino acid sequence: CASSLTSGGEQYF.